The 28 T cell receptor beta chains given below trace back to one sample, sequenced in a study of OX40 agonist ivuxolimab in advanced cancers. Clones were sequenced by immunoSEQ multiplex PCR, and TCRdb holds only the in-frame ones, with some missing. The table records fewer than 100,000 clones, less than 85% of them present only once. The sample consisted of CD4+ or CD8+ T cells sorted from blood, taken in a trial of the OX40 agonist ivuxolimab. These receptors originate from an adult with an advanced solid tumor such as melanoma, head and neck, liver or kidney cancer.

This rearrangement joins TRBV5-1 to TRBJ1-5; TRBD1 is a possible D gene (5 bases). This CDR3 spans 14 amino acids. The V end was cut by 4 bases, the J end by 4 bases, with 12 bases between. Germline V gene data show CDR1 as SGHRS and CDR2 as YFSETQ. The CDR3 region has the DNA TGCGCCAGCAGCCATGGGACGGGGAATCAGCCCCAGCATTTT. Translated, it gives CASSHGTGNQPQHF.

The V and J genes are TRBV28 and TRBJ1-5; 7 positions match TRBD1. CDR1 MDHEN and CDR2 SYDVKM come from the germline V gene. V shed 5 bases, J shed 7 bases, and the junction held 11 bases outside the gene matches. This CDR3 spans 15 amino acids. The CDR3 sequence is CASSTQPGGRQPQHF. The CDR3 region has the DNA TGTGCCAGCAGTACCCAGCCAGGGGGTCGGCAGCCCCAGCATTTT. The full variable domain, completed using reference TRBV28 and TRBJ1-5, is DVKVTQSSRYLVKRTGEKVFLECVQDMDHENMFWYRQDPGLGLRLIYFSYDVKMKEKGDIPEGYSVSREKKERFSLILESASTNQTSMYLCASSTQPGGRQPQHFGDGTRLSIL.

This clone was seen more than once but under ten times. The V call is TRBV28, the J call TRBJ1-2; a weak D match, TRBD1 (6 bases). The CDR3 contains 15 residues. Trimming removed 4 bases from V and 7 bases from J, with 19 bases in between. CDR1 and CDR2 from the germline V gene are MDHEN and SYDVKM. The CDR3: CASSSIHGGDIGYTF. The CDR3 nucleotides read TGTGCCAGCAGTTCGATCCATGGGGGCGATATTGGCTACACCTTC.

The CDR3 here is CASSLGGVDEKLFF. The CDR3 region has the DNA TGCGCCAGCAGCTTGGGCGGGGTAGATGAAAAACTGTTTTTT. The J gene is TRBJ1-4, the V gene TRBV5-1, with no clear D. Trimming removed 0 bases from V and 6 bases from J, with 9 bases in between. The CDR3 length is 14 residues. CDR1 and CDR2 (germline): SGHRS, YFSETQ.

The J gene is TRBJ1-1, the V gene TRBV7-2; D is undetermined. Trimming removed 3 bases from V and 7 bases from J, with 15 bases in between. Germline CDR1 SGHTA, CDR2 FQGNSA. The CDR3 covers 14 residues. The CDR3 protein is CASSFWAGPGEAFF. CDR3 sequence (DNA): TGTGCCAGCAGCTTTTGGGCGGGCCCCGGTGAAGCTTTCTTT.

J is TRBJ2-1 and V is TRBV5-8, with a weak D call TRBD2 (6 bases). The CDR3 consists of 15 residues. Between the trimmed V and J ends, which lost 0 bases and 4 bases, there was a span of 11 bases. Germline values: CDR1 SGHTS, CDR2 YDEGEE. The chain's CDR3 is CASSLGQRVYNEQFF. CDR3 nucleotides: TGTGCCAGCAGCTTGGGCCAGCGGGTTTACAATGAGCAGTTCTTC.

CDR3 coding DNA: TGTGCCAGCAGCCGGGACAGGGTGAATTCACCCCTCCACTTT. It specifies CASSRDRVNSPLHF. The gene calls are TRBV2 and TRBJ1-6; 9 nucleotides align to TRBD1. CDR3 length: 14 residues. The V and J ends lost 6 bases and 7 bases, in that order; junction bases with no gene match: 4. Germline CDR1 SNHLY, CDR2 FYNNEI.

This chain uses TRBV9 with TRBJ1-2; D remains ambiguous. This CDR3 has 12 residues. Trimming took off 3 bases at V and 7 bases at J, with 10 bases between the two ends. Per germline, CDR1 SGDLS and CDR2 YYNGEE. Here the CDR3 reads CASSALGVGYTF. CDR3 nucleotide sequence: TGTGCCAGCAGCGCTCTGGGCGTTGGCTACACCTTC.

The rearrangement uses TRBV29-1 and TRBJ2-7; D may be TRBD1 or TRBD2 (5 bases each). The CDR3 extends over 13 amino acids. The germline gives CDR1 SQVTM, CDR2 ANQGSEA. V lost 4 bases, J lost 3 bases, and 13 bases lay in between. CDR3 DNA sequence: TGCAGCGTTGCGATGGGGGACGGCTACGAGCAGTACGTC. It codes for CSVAMGDGYEQYV.

The chain carries TRBV27 and TRBJ1-2, with 7 nucleotides matching TRBD1. CDR1 is MNHEY and CDR2 is SMNVEV in the germline V gene (reference sequence). V was clipped by 4 bases and J by 8 bases; unmatched bases: 7. The CDR3 has 13 residues. CDR3 region: CASSSTGNRGYTF. In nucleotides, the CDR3 is TGTGCCAGCAGTTCGACAGGGAATAGGGGCTACACCTTC.

The chain is built from TRBV28 and TRBJ1-2; D is unresolved. The CDR3 is 12 amino acids. Germline CDR1 reads MDHEN; CDR2 reads SYDVKM. V was trimmed by 10 bases and J by 7 bases, leaving 16 bases between them. The CDR3 coding sequence is TGTGCCACCCTTCAACGAGAGAGTGGCTACACCTTC. It is translated as CATLQRESGYTF.

V and J are TRBV5-6 and TRBJ1-2; D not certain. The CDR3 extends over 13 amino acids. Germline CDR1 is SGHDT and CDR2 is YYEEEE. V was cut by 3 bases and J by 1 base, with 7 bases left in between. The CDR3, as DNA: TGTGCCAGCAGCTCCGGGCTTAACTATGGCTACACCTTC. Its protein is CASSSGLNYGYTF.

The V gene is TRBV19, the J gene TRBJ2-3; D possibly corresponds to TRBD2 (6 bases). Germline loops: CDR1 LNHDA, CDR2 SQIVND (reference sequence). The length of the CDR3 is 13 residues. V gave up 5 bases and J gave up 3 bases, with 9 bases separating them. The chain's CDR3 is CASSPGRTDTQYF. The CDR3 nucleotides read TGTGCCAGTAGTCCCGGGAGAACAGATACGCAGTATTTT.

This sequence joins TRBV7-8 and TRBJ1-2, with 7 nucleotides matching TRBD1. This CDR3 contains 14 residues. The germline CDR1 and CDR2 sequences are SGHVS and FQNEAQ. V gave up 5 bases and J gave up 5 bases; unmatched junction bases: 8. The CDR3 DNA reads TGTGCCAGCAGCCCGCCCGGACAGGCTTATGGCTACACCTTC. Its translation: CASSPPGQAYGYTF.

The V gene is TRBV13, the J gene TRBJ2-7; a weak D match, TRBD2 (6 bases). CDR3 length: 17 residues. Germline V gives CDR1 PRHDT, CDR2 FYEKMQ (reference sequence). Deletions cut 0 bases from V and 1 base from J, with 16 bases between. The CDR3 loop is CASSLGLTGSGSYEQYF. As DNA, the CDR3 is TGTGCCAGCAGCTTAGGCCTTACCGGGAGCGGGTCCTACGAGCAGTACTTC.

This chain joins TRBV10-3 and TRBJ2-1, with D uncertain. This CDR3 is 14 amino acids long. V was cut by 0 bases and J by 6 bases, with 9 bases left in between. Looked up from germline, CDR1 is ENHRY and CDR2 is SYGVKD. The CDR3 sequence: CAISESSWGNEQFF. CDR3 coding DNA: TGTGCCATCAGTGAGTCGAGTTGGGGCAATGAGCAGTTCTTC.

J is TRBJ1-2 and V is TRBV18; D might be TRBD1 (5 bases). The CDR3 is 14 amino acids. Trimming removed 2 bases at V and 8 bases at J, with 15 bases between. CDR1 KGHSH and CDR2 LQKENI come from the germline V gene. The CDR3 spells CASSPGNRLEGYTF. The CDR3 DNA sequence: TGTGCCAGCTCACCAGGGAACAGGTTGGAGGGCTACACCTTC.

The chain uses TRBV5-1 and TRBJ2-5, with 12 positions matching TRBD2. Germline assignment: CDR1 SGHRS and CDR2 YFSETQ. V dropped 0 bases and J dropped 0; count of bases not matched to a gene: 3. This CDR3 spans 17 amino acids. The CDR3 protein is CASSLGLAGANQETQYF. CDR3 DNA: TGCGCCAGCAGCTTGGGACTAGCGGGGGCCAACCAAGAGACCCAGTACTTC.

This clone has only one observation. The V and J genes are TRBV28 and TRBJ2-2, with D unclear. Trimming left V 2 bases short and J 0 bases short, with 7 bases between. Looked up from germline, CDR1 is MDHEN and CDR2 is SYDVKM. This CDR3 region has 15 residues. CDR3 loop: CASSLEVPNTGELFF. In nucleotides, the CDR3 is TGTGCCAGCAGTTTAGAAGTACCGAACACCGGGGAGCTGTTTTTT.

The chain joins TRBV7-2 to TRBJ1-3; maybe TRBD1 (6 bases). The CDR3 is made up of 15 amino acids. CDR1 and CDR2 (germline): SGHTA, FQGNSA. V was clipped by 6 bases and J by 4 bases, with 16 bases between them. The CDR3 DNA follows: TGTGCCAGCAGTAGCCAGGGGACGGGAGGAAACACCATATATTTT. Protein: CASSSQGTGGNTIYF.

This clone came up once. The CDR3 DNA sequence: TGTGCCAGCAGCCCGCCGGGACTAGCGGGCGGGACCCAGTACTTC. Translated: CASSPPGLAGGTQYF. The chain links TRBV5-6 to TRBJ2-5, with 12 bases lining up with TRBD2. Germline lookup yields CDR1 SGHDT and CDR2 YYEEEE. V lost 4 bases and J lost 7; bases outside the gene matches: 8. This CDR3 region has 15 residues.

The chain combines TRBV18 with TRBJ2-4; 9 bases are shared with TRBD1. The CDR3 loop spans 14 amino acids. Trimming at V came to 4 bases and at J to 9 bases, leaving 7 bases not matched to a gene. Per germline, CDR1 KGHSH and CDR2 LQKENI. The CDR3 here is CASSLSGQGSIQYF. The CDR3 DNA sequence: TGTGCCAGCTCACTTTCGGGACAGGGAAGCATTCAGTACTTC.

The chain has TRBV14 and TRBJ2-1, with a tentative D call TRBD2 (6 bases). V shed 4 bases and J shed 14 bases, with 27 bases lying between them. CDR3 length: 16 amino acids. Germline V CDR1 and CDR2: SGHDN, FVKESK. The CDR3 DNA sequence: TGTGCCAGCAGCCTCGTGGGCAAGCGGGCCTCTAGCGTGGAGTTCTTC. This codes for CASSLVGKRASSVEFF.

The CDR3 loop is CASSRDTGGNTIYF. The CDR3 region has the DNA TGCGCCAGCAGCAGAGACACGGGTGGAAACACCATATATTTT. The chain couples TRBV5-1 to TRBJ1-3; D not resolved. This CDR3 is 14 amino acids long. Per germline, CDR1 SGHRS and CDR2 YFSETQ. V dropped 4 bases and J dropped 3 bases, with 11 bases sitting between them.

Here the CDR3 reads CASSSGTGGYEQYF. As DNA, the CDR3 is TGTGCCAGCAGCTCCGGGACAGGGGGCTACGAGCAGTACTTC. The V and J genes are TRBV7-9 and TRBJ2-7, with 11 nucleotides matching TRBD1. The CDR3 consists of 14 residues. CDR1 is SEHNR, CDR2 FQNEAQ, per germline (reference sequence). The junction had 2 bases not matched to a gene; V was cut back by 4 bases and J by 3 bases.

A word on this clone: Other DNA sequences of this sample code for an identical CDR3. The chain carries TRBV2 and TRBJ1-1; maybe TRBD1 (6 bases). The germline V gene has CDR1 SNHLY and CDR2 FYNNEI. The CDR3 runs 13 residues. Between the trimmed V and J ends, which lost 5 bases and 5 bases, there was a span of 12 bases. CDR3 amino acids: CASSLQGNTEAFF. The CDR3 region has the DNA TGTGCCAGCAGTCTACAGGGTAATACTGAAGCTTTCTTT. The full variable domain, with the rest looked up from reference TRBV2 and TRBJ1-1, is EPEVTQTPSHQVTQMGQEVILRCVPISNHLYFYWYRQILGQKVEFLVSFYNNEISEKSEIFDDQFSVERPDGSNFTLKIRSTKLEDSAMYFCASSLQGNTEAFFGQGTRLTVV.

The gene calls are TRBV28 and TRBJ2-7; 8 nucleotides match TRBD2. The trim removed 8 bases at V and 0 bases at J, leaving 6 bases unmatched. The CDR3 has 14 amino acids. Germline V gives CDR1 MDHEN, CDR2 SYDVKM. The CDR3 sequence is CASAAGGSSYEQYV. CDR3 bases: TGTGCCAGCGCGGCGGGGGGTAGCTCCTACGAGCAGTACGTC.

This clone came up a few times. The chain has TRBV29-1 and TRBJ2-3; D gene unclear. The CDR3 is 14 residues long. CDR1 SQVTM and CDR2 ANQGSEA come from the germline V gene. Trimming pared 4 bases from V and 2 bases from J, leaving 13 bases between. CDR3 bases: TGCAGCGTTGGACTTACCCTCAACACAGATACGCAGTATTTT. Amino acid sequence: CSVGLTLNTDTQYF.